This T cell receptor beta chain was sequenced in a study of beta chain features in type 1 diabetes. Study-level findings and limits: Researchers reported that naive, central memory and Treg TCRB repertoires appeared more similar in patients than in healthy donors. The VDJ junctions of type 1 diabetes patients carried fewer insertions and more deletions. Moderately but significantly shorter TCRB CDR3s were found in Type 1 diabetes patients in all four CD4+ subsets.

This clone was detected a few times. As yet, its antigen is unknown. V gave up 4 bases and J gave up 0 bases; unmatched junction bases: 4. CDR1 is LGHNA, CDR2 YNFKEQ, per germline. The CDR3 length is 15 residues. Every bit of the isolated RNA underwent reverse transcription, so sequencing read expressed TCRB transcripts. TCRdb's table, derived via immunoSEQ multiplex PCR, lists solely in-frame clones and lacks some. This sample yields 860,000 or so clones, of which about a sixth are seen a single time; 0.02% to 0.025% belongs to the top ten. The authors sorted CD4+ naive, central memory, regulatory and stem cell-like memory cells via CD45RO/CCR7/CD25/CD127/CD95/CD27.

Input material: naive CD4+ T cells from blood. The TCR sequence derives from a woman aged 18 to 35 in good health. The gene calls are TRBV4-2 and TRBJ2-3, with 7 bases that match TRBD1. CDR3 region: CASSRQGDSTDTQYF. The CDR3, as DNA: TGTGCCAGCAGCCGGCAGGGGGACAGCACAGATACGCAGTATTTT.